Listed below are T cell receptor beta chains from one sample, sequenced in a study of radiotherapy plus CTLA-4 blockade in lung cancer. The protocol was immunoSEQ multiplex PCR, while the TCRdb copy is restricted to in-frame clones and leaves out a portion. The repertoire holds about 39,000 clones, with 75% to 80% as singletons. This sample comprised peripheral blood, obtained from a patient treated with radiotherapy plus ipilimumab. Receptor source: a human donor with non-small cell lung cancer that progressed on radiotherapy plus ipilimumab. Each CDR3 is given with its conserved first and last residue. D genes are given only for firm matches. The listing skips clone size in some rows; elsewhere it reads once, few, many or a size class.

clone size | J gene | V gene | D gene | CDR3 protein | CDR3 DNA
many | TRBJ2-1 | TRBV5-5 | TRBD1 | CASSLPGGDSYNEQFF | TGTGCCAGCAGCTTGCCAGGGGGAGATTCCTACAATGAGCAGTTCTTC
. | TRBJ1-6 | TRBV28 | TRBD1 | CASSPTTGLGPLHF | TGTGCCAGCAGTCCCACGACAGGGTTGGGGCCCCTCCACTTT
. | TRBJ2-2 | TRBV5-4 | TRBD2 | CASSLVGGANTGELFF | TGTGCCAGCAGCTTGGTGGGGGGGGCGAACACCGGGGAGCTGTTTTTT
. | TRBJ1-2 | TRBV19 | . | CASSSLVAFHGYTF | TGTGCCAGTAGTTCTTTGGTAGCCTTCCATGGCTACACCTTC
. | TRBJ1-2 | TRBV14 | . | CASSRQVDGYTF | TGTGCCAGCAGTCGACAGGTGGATGGCTACACCTTC
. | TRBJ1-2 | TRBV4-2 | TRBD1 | CASSQDRSGGNYGYTF | TGTGCCAGCAGCCAAGATCGTTCAGGGGGGAACTATGGCTACACCTTC
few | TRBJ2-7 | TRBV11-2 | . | CASSVSRDSGVHEQYF | TGTGCCAGCAGCGTAAGCCGGGATTCGGGCGTCCACGAGCAGTACTTC
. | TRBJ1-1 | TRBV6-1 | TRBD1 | CASSERSGTANTEAFF | TGTGCCAGCAGTGAACGTAGTGGGACAGCGAACACTGAAGCTTTCTTT
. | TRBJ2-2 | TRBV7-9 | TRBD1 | CASSDKGQGQTGELFF | TGTGCCAGCAGCGACAAGGGACAGGGGCAAACCGGGGAGCTGTTTTTT
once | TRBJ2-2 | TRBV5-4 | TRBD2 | CASSLEAGANTGELFF | TGTGCCAGCAGCTTGGAGGCGGGAGCGAACACCGGGGAGCTGTTTTTT
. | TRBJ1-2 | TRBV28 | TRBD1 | CASSLWGIRDRGIDYGYTF | TGTGCCAGCAGTTTATGGGGGATCCGGGACAGGGGAATAGACTATGGCTACACCTTC
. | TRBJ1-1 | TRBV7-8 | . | CASSLEVRMNTEAFF | TGTGCCAGCAGCTTAGAGGTCAGGATGAACACTGAAGCTTTCTTT
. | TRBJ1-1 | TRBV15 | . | CATSSENKNTEAFF | TGTGCCACCAGCAGCGAAAACAAGAACACTGAAGCTTTCTTT
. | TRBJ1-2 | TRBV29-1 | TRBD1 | CSVEGTGGANYGYTF | TGCAGCGTTGAGGGAACAGGGGGAGCTAACTATGGCTACACCTTC